This entry describes one TCR beta chain. In the original workflow: Reference gene primer amplification yielded estimated nucleated cell counts. Measured with immunoSEQ multiplex PCR; TCRdb has only the in-frame clones, and not every one. V, J and clone size derive from that table, while D and trimming were established from the DNA sequence. Found here are roughly 200,000 clones, around nine tenths of them singletons; the top ten hold about 1.7%. This sample is part of a study of blood T cell repertoires in COVID-19. About the study: Some COVID-19 samples were acute and others convalescent; all came from the United States, Italy and Spain. The analysed material was cDNA or gDNA that came from T cells, B-cell-depleted T cells, or PBMCs.

Per germline, CDR1 GTSNPN and CDR2 SVGIG (reference sequence). The CDR3 spans 13 residues. Trimming cost V 0 bases and J 4 bases, with 10 bases left between them. Sequenced: peripheral blood. The TCR originated in a man aged 18 to 30 with active or convalescent COVID-19. V usage is TRBV30 and J usage is TRBJ2-7; D might be TRBD2 (6 bases). CDR3 sequence: CAWSVLGGYEQYF. DNA of the CDR3: TGTGCCTGGAGTGTATTGGGGGGTTACGAGCAGTACTTC.